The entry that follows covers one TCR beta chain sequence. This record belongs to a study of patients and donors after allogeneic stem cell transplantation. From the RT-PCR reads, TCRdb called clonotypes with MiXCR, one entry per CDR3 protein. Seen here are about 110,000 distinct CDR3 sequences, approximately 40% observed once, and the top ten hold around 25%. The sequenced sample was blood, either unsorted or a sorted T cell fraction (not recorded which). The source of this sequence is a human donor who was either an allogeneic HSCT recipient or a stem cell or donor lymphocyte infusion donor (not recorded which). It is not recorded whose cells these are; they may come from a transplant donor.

The CDR3 bases are TGTGCCAGCAGCCACGGACAGAGGAGGTCCGGGGAGCTGTTTTTT. Protein product: CASSHGQRRSGELFF. The rearrangement links TRBV7-9 to TRBJ2-2; TRBD1 might be the D (6 bases). The V gene lost 5 bases and the J gene lost 6 bases, with 16 bases spanning the gap. This CDR3 spans 15 amino acids. CDR1 and CDR2 from the germline V gene are SEHNR and FQNEAQ (reference sequence).